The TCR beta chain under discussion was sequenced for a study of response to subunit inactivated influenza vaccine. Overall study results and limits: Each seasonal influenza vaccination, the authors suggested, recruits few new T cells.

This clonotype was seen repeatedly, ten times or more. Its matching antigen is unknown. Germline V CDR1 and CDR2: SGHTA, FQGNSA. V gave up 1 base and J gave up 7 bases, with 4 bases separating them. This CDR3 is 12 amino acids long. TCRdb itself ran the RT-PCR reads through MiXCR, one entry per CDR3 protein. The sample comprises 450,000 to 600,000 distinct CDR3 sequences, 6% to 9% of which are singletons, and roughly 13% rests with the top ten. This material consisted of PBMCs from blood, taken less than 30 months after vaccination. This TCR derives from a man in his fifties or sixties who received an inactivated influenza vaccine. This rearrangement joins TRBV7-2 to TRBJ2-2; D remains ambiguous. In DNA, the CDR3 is TGTGCCAGCAGCTTAGGTTACGGGGAGCTGTTTTTT. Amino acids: CASSLGYGELFF. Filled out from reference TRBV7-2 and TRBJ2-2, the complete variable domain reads GAGVSQSPSNKVTEKGKDVELRCDPISGHTALYWYRQSLGQGLEFLIYFQGNSAPDKSGLPSDRFSAERTGGSVSTLTIQRTQQEDSAVYLCASSLGYGELFFGEGSRLTVL.